This TCR beta chain was captured in a study of shared clonotypes between healthy human individuals. Whole-study context: Per donor, CD8 memory used one plate, CD8 naive used two, CD4 memory used three and CD4 naive used three.

There are 16 residues in the CDR3. With 3 bases clipped from V and 4 bases from J, the junction kept 8 bases outside the gene matches. Per germline, CDR1 SGHRS and CDR2 YFSETQ. Some clones are missing from TCRdb's copy, which holds only in-frame ones; the method was immunoSEQ multiplex PCR. The profile shows about 1.5 million clones, roughly 96% of them singletons. Specimen: naive CD4+ T cells sorted from blood. Specified subset: CD45RA+ positively selected. The chain employs TRBV5-1 and TRBJ2-1; 9 bases match TRBD1. The source of this sequence is a young man in good health. The CDR3 DNA reads as TGCGCCAGCAGCTCCCTGAAGGGACAGGGATACAATGAGCAGTTCTTC. Translation gives CASSSLKGQGYNEQFF.